This T cell receptor (beta chain) was observed in a study of T cell responses to AZD1222 COVID-19 vaccine (TCRdb year 2021). Looking at the study overall: AZD1222 recipients given second doses at about 4 weeks or at about 12 weeks were pooled, since spike-specific TCR depth and breadth were not found to differ between the two schedules. Trial participants were enrolled by age into 18-55, 56-69 and 70-plus year subgroups, with around 150, 28 and 57 TCR-sequenced participants respectively. TCR sequencing was performed for about 250 trial participants, of whom approximately 200 were given two doses of AZD1222 and around 25 were given two doses of MenACWY control vaccine. Overall study results and their limits: Conclusions about previously exposed vaccinees are limited because only a handful of AZD1222 recipients were SARS-CoV-2 seropositive at baseline. No day 14 peak-response samples were available, so repertoires were characterized only after the peak T cell response. Epitopes outside the regions mutated in the B.1.351 and B.1.1.7 variants were reportedly recognized by nearly half of the unique spike-specific TCRs. Most participants were white British and females outnumbered males, and the authors suggested that clonal diversity may have been underestimated. After two AZD1222 doses, both the breadth and the depth of spike-specific TCRs were significantly higher than at day 0 and than in MenACWY recipients. The vaccine-associated CD4 TCRs covered the entire spike protein, and the dominant responses fell in regions 160-218 and 743-854. The 56-69-year group was small, and its depth increase did not reach significance, likely because of low power.

Read against the paper, the sample's time point label means: baseline before first vaccination. Vaccinee samples came from UK trials COV001 and COV002, including a single-blind randomized controlled phase 2/3 trial of AZD1222 (ChAdOx1 nCoV-19) in healthy adults. For TCRbeta chain sequencing, PBMC samples from trial participants were taken at day 0 and at day 28 after the second dose. The CDR3 regions of human TCRbeta chains were subjected to immunosequencing. Per the original workflow: Repertoire TCRs were checked for matches against a reference library of SARS-CoV-2-specific TCRs that had been generated using the MIRA antigen-specificity platform. Breadth was defined as the fraction of unique TCRs that were SARS-CoV-2-associated. Depth was defined as the fraction of total T cells that were SARS-CoV-2-associated. Using the MIRA data, each spike-specific TCR was assigned both to the spike region to which the TCR was reactive and to a CD4 or CD8 class. Log10-transformed breadth and depth values were compared by one-way ANOVA with Sidak's multiple comparisons tests. As stored in TCRdb, this immuneACCESS dataset retains in-frame rearrangements with V and J assigned. A fraction of the clones does not appear; measured against another copy, unresolved V genes explain less than half of the discrepancy, and the remainder lacks a known reason. V and J calls and clone size come straight from that table; D and trimming were deduced from the DNA. Across this sample there are 150,000 to 160,000 clones, with approximately 90% seen only once. Around 1.9% of the sample is taken by the ten largest.

Turning to this clone: Its antigen target is currently unknown. No per-base quality is available; no much larger clone lies one base away.

Cut back by 5 bases and 2 bases, the V and J ends lie 16 bases apart. The CDR3 numbers 16 residues from cysteine through phenylalanine. Only the CDR3 region is kept as DNA, spanning 48 bases read in frame from base 1. Reading the germline V gene gives CDR1 MDHEN and CDR2 SYDVKM. The V and J segments used are TRBV28 and TRBJ1-5; there is no confident call for the D gene. This TCR came from an adult in good health. Specimen: peripheral blood, collected on day 0 of AZD1222 vaccination. The CDR3 reads as follows: CASSASGVFGNQPQHF. The base sequence is TGTGCCAGCAGTGCCAGTGGGGTATTCGGCAATCAGCCCCAGCATTTT.